The 26 T cell receptor beta chains presented below share a single source sample, sequenced in a study of spatial heterogeneity in lung cancer. TCRdb ran MiXCR on the 5' RACE reads and lists one entry per CDR3 protein. The sample yields around 47,000 distinct CDR3 sequences, under 8% seen once. Time point in this sample: blood at routine non-recurrence follow-up after resection. Researchers sequenced whole RNA taken from tumor, nontumor lung or frozen PBMC without sorting. This material consisted of PBMCs, taken at follow-up. The source of these receptors is a female donor with early-stage non-small cell lung cancer.

There are many counts of this clonotype. This chain joins TRBV7-2 and TRBJ1-5; D unresolved. Germline V CDR1 and CDR2: SGHTA, FQGNSA. The CDR3 extends over 13 amino acids. V dropped 5 bases and J dropped 4 bases, with 9 bases sitting between them. This chain's CDR3 is CASSPQGNQPQHF. Here the CDR3 DNA reads TGTGCCAGCAGCCCCCAAGGAAATCAGCCCCAGCATTTT.

This chain connects TRBV30 to TRBJ2-6; tentatively, D is TRBD1 (5 bases). The CDR3 is made up of 15 amino acids. Trimming took off 3 bases at V and 2 bases at J, with 11 bases between the two ends. Germline CDR1 and CDR2: GTSNPN and SVGIG (reference sequence). The CDR3 DNA reads TGTGCCTGGAGGGGCCAGGGTACTGGGGCCAACGTCCTGACTTTC. Its protein product is CAWRGQGTGANVLTF.

This clonotype was seen repeatedly, ten times or more. V and J are TRBV2 and TRBJ1-2; the match to TRBD1 covers 9 bases. Germline values: CDR1 SNHLY, CDR2 FYNNEI. The CDR3 is made up of 13 amino acids. V lost 7 bases and J lost 5; bases outside the gene matches: 5. Here the CDR3 reads CASTSTGGYGYTF. The CDR3 DNA follows: TGTGCCAGCACCTCGACAGGGGGATATGGCTACACCTTC.

In its sample, this clonotype was seen many times. The chain combines TRBV2 with TRBJ2-5; unclear D gene. The CDR3 runs 14 residues. Trimming removed 6 bases at V and 2 bases at J, with 13 bases between. The V gene's germline CDR1 is SNHLY and CDR2 FYNNEI. CDR3 sequence (DNA): TGTGCCAGCAGGGGCATTTTTAGTCAAGAGACCCAGTACTTC. Protein: CASRGIFSQETQYF.

This clonotype has just a few counts. The DNA of the CDR3 is TGTGCCAGCAGCCCCGGGGACTCTGGGGCCAACGTCCTGACTTTC. Amino acid sequence: CASSPGDSGANVLTF. The chain couples TRBV5-5 to TRBJ2-6; a weak D match, TRBD2 (5 bases). V lost 4 bases, J lost 0 bases, and 8 bases lay in between. CDR1 is SGHKS and CDR2 is YYEKEE in the germline V gene (reference sequence). CDR3 length: 15 residues.

This clonotype was picked up many times. The rearrangement links TRBV29-1 to TRBJ2-7; D is uncertain. Germline CDR1 SQVTM, CDR2 ANQGSEA. Trimming took off 0 bases at V and 0 bases at J, with 0 bases between the two ends. CDR3 length: 11 amino acids. CDR3 nucleotide sequence: TGCAGCGTTGAAGACTCCTACGAGCAGTACTTC. Translating gives CSVEDSYEQYF.

In this sample, this clonotype turned up many times. The J gene is TRBJ1-6, the V gene TRBV5-1; D is ambiguous. Trimming cost V 7 bases and J 9 bases, with 17 bases left between them. The length of the CDR3 is 14 residues. From germline, CDR1 is SGHRS and CDR2 YFSETQ. Here the CDR3 DNA reads TGCGCCAGCGGATCGAGTGGAGGAAGTTCACCCCTCCACTTT. It yields the protein CASGSSGGSSPLHF. Complete variable domain (other parts from reference TRBV5-1 and TRBJ1-6): KAGVTQTPRYLIKTRGQQVTLSCSPISGHRSVSWYQQTPGQGLQFLFEYFSETQRNKGNFPGRFSGRQFSNSRSEMNVSTLELGDSALYLCASGSSGGSSPLHFGNGTRLTVT.

This chain connects TRBV2 to TRBJ1-5; 10 bases agree with TRBD1. This CDR3 is built from 18 residues. V shed 6 bases, J shed 0 bases, and the junction held 11 bases outside the gene matches. Germline V CDR1 and CDR2: SNHLY, FYNNEI. This CDR3 reads CASRGGQGESYSNQPQHF. The CDR3 nucleotides read TGTGCCAGCAGGGGAGGACAGGGGGAGTCCTATAGCAATCAGCCCCAGCATTTT.

Notes on this clonotype: It may be a read error: a sequence one base away is much more abundant. The V gene is TRBV24-1, the J gene TRBJ2-1, with 12 bases that match TRBD2. The CDR3 runs to 14 residues. Germline-derived CDR1 and CDR2 are KGHDR and SFDVKD. The CDR3 nucleotides read TGTGTCACCAGACCGACTAGCGGGAGAGGGGAGCAGTTCTTC. Its protein is CVTRPTSGRGEQFF.

This clonotype was recorded many times. V gene TRBV19 combines with J gene TRBJ1-5; D is undetermined. Germline V lookup: CDR1 LNHDA, CDR2 SQIVND (reference sequence). This CDR3 spans 13 amino acids. The V gene lost 0 bases and the J gene lost 7 bases, with 7 bases spanning the gap. CDR3 region: CASSIDREQPQHF. CDR3 in DNA: TGTGCCAGTAGTATAGACCGGGAACAGCCCCAGCATTTT.

This clonotype was seen ten or more times. This chain joins TRBV7-2 and TRBJ1-1; possible D gene TRBD1, 6 bases. The CDR3 is 16 amino acids. V dropped 1 base and J dropped 0 bases, with 12 bases sitting between them. CDR1 SGHTA and CDR2 FQGNSA come from the germline V gene. The CDR3 is CASSLVDSILNTEAFF. The CDR3 DNA reads TGTGCCAGCAGCTTAGTGGACAGCATTTTGAACACTGAAGCTTTCTTT.

This clonotype was counted many times. This rearrangement joins TRBV7-6 to TRBJ2-1; weak D call: TRBD1 (5 bases). V was pared by 4 bases and J by 9 bases, with 13 bases between. Germline-derived CDR1 and CDR2 are SGHVS and FNYEAQ. This CDR3 has 13 amino acids. CDR3 bases: TGTGCCAGCAGCTCGCAGGGATACGGTGAGCAGTTCTTC. Residues: CASSSQGYGEQFF.

This clonotype was detected ten times or more. The chain uses TRBV3-1 and TRBJ2-5; D is unclear. Germline loops: CDR1 LGHDT, CDR2 YNNKEL (reference sequence). CDR3 length: 13 amino acids. The V gene lost 6 bases and the J gene lost 2 bases, with 10 bases spanning the gap. CDR3 bases: TGTGCCAGCAGGCGCGGCGCGCAAGAGACCCAGTACTTC. This codes for CASRRGAQETQYF.

The chain couples TRBV28 to TRBJ2-1; D is undetermined. This CDR3 is built from 11 residues. CDR1 and CDR2 (germline): MDHEN, SYDVKM. V gave up 1 base and J gave up 8 bases, with 3 bases separating them. The CDR3 is CASSLLDEQFF. The CDR3 DNA is TGTGCCAGCAGTTTATTGGATGAGCAGTTCTTC.

The chain combines TRBV19 with TRBJ1-5; TRBD1 matches at 12 bases. Germline CDR1 is LNHDA and CDR2 is SQIVND (reference sequence). This CDR3 is 16 amino acids long. J lost 1 base, V lost 6 bases, and 4 bases had no gene match. The CDR3 is CASSGTGGRSNQPQHF. Written as DNA, the CDR3 is TGTGCCAGTAGCGGGACAGGGGGCAGGAGCAATCAGCCCCAGCATTTT.

This clonotype was found many times. This rearrangement joins TRBV27 to TRBJ1-1; D is uncertain. Trimming left V 2 bases short and J 0 bases short, with 7 bases between. Germline V gives CDR1 MNHEY, CDR2 SMNVEV (reference sequence). The CDR3 sequence is 14 residues long. The CDR3 protein is CASSLTTLNTEAFF. CDR3 in DNA: TGTGCCAGCAGTTTAACGACGTTGAACACTGAAGCTTTCTTT.

This clonotype was seen repeatedly, ten times or more. The chain uses TRBV29-1 and TRBJ1-3; D remains ambiguous. Germline CDR1 and CDR2: SQVTM and ANQGSEA. CDR3 length equals 13 residues. V gave up 6 bases and J gave up 3 bases, with 12 bases separating them. Here the CDR3 reads CSVLERGGNTIYF. The CDR3, as DNA: TGCAGCGTCCTTGAACGGGGTGGAAACACCATATATTTT.

This clonotype was detected many times. The chain combines TRBV7-9 with TRBJ1-2; 8 nucleotides agree with TRBD1. V shed 4 bases, J shed 4 bases, and the junction held 5 bases outside the gene matches. The germline V gene has CDR1 SEHNR and CDR2 FQNEAQ (reference sequence). The CDR3 is 14 amino acids. The chain's CDR3 is CASSSQGAIYGYTF. The CDR3 nucleotides are TGTGCCAGCAGCTCGCAGGGGGCGATCTATGGCTACACCTTC.

This clonotype showed up just a few times. The chain employs TRBV7-7 and TRBJ2-1, with D maybe TRBD2 (6 bases). CDR1 is SSHAT and CDR2 is FNYEAQ in the germline V gene (reference sequence). This CDR3 region has 16 residues. Trimming stripped 6 bases from V and 0 bases from J, with 15 bases between. CDR3 region: CASRPPSGYSYNEQFF. In nucleotides, the CDR3 is TGTGCCAGCAGACCCCCCAGCGGGTACTCCTACAATGAGCAGTTCTTC.

V usage is TRBV5-1 and J usage is TRBJ2-5; the D gene is possibly TRBD1 (6 bases). CDR3 length equals 14 residues. The germline CDR1 and CDR2 sequences are SGHRS and YFSETQ. V was pared by 5 bases and J by 1 base, with 12 bases between. The CDR3 reads CASSTGQFQETQYF. The CDR3 coding sequence is TGCGCCAGCAGTACTGGACAGTTCCAAGAGACCCAGTACTTC.

This clonotype was counted a few times. The chain employs TRBV27 and TRBJ1-3, with D possibly matching TRBD1 (6 bases). Germline V gives CDR1 MNHEY, CDR2 SMNVEV (reference sequence). This CDR3 region has 15 residues. The ends were cut back, 2 bases at V and 0 bases at J, with 8 bases in the middle. The CDR3 is CASSLRGVSGNTIYF. CDR3 DNA: TGTGCCAGCAGTTTAAGGGGGGTCTCTGGAAACACCATATATTTT.

This clonotype was seen more than once but under ten times. This chain uses TRBV6-5 with TRBJ1-1, with D possibly matching TRBD1 (5 bases). V was cut by 5 bases and J by 10 bases, with 20 bases left in between. The CDR3 totals 14 residues. The germline gives CDR1 MNHEY, CDR2 SVGAGI. CDR3 nucleotides: TGTGCCAGCAGTAAGTTCGGGGCTGGGGGATCAGCTTTCTTT. Its protein product is CASSKFGAGGSAFF.

V and J are TRBV20-1 and TRBJ1-3; D uncertain. This CDR3 is built from 14 residues. Trimming shortened V by 3 bases and J by 0 bases, and 9 bases separated the two germline ends. Per germline, CDR1 DFQATT and CDR2 SNEGSKA (reference sequence). The CDR3 is CSARDGSSGNTIYF. CDR3 bases: TGCAGTGCTAGGGATGGGTCCTCTGGAAACACCATATATTTT.

This clonotype was counted at least ten times. The rearrangement links TRBV5-1 to TRBJ2-5; D not resolved. CDR1 and CDR2 from the germline V gene are SGHRS and YFSETQ. There are 14 residues in the CDR3. Deletions cut 7 bases from V and 5 bases from J, with 18 bases between. Here the CDR3 DNA reads TGCGCCAGCGCCCAGAGCACATTGAGGGAGACCCAGTACTTC. Translation: CASAQSTLRETQYF.

This clonotype was detected ten times or more. V usage is TRBV20-1 and J usage is TRBJ1-1; 7 bases agree with TRBD1. This CDR3 spans 14 amino acids. The ends lost 6 bases at V and 5 bases at J; junction bases unmatched: 12. CDR1 is DFQATT, CDR2 SNEGSKA, per germline (reference sequence). CDR3 bases: TGCAGTGCAACCAACCCAGGGGGAGGGACTGAAGCTTTCTTT. It codes for CSATNPGGGTEAFF.

This clonotype was found many times. The chain uses TRBV5-1 and TRBJ2-2, with 8 bases identical to TRBD1. Germline V gene lookup returns CDR1 SGHRS and CDR2 YFSETQ. The CDR3 consists of 14 residues. Unmatched junction bases numbered 0, after V lost 4 bases and J lost 1 base. This CDR3 reads CASSGQGNTGELFF. CDR3 coding DNA: TGCGCCAGCAGCGGACAGGGGAACACCGGGGAGCTGTTTTTT.